Shown below are 14 T cell receptor beta chains from a single sample sequenced in a study of radiotherapy plus CTLA-4 blockade in lung cancer listed by TCRdb under 2018. The library was generated by the immunoSEQ multiplex PCR assay. The table was pulled from immuneACCESS by TCRdb, which kept in-frame rearrangements only. Such tables lose some clones; where checked, under half of the loss comes from unresolved V genes, and the rest has no known cause. The sample table records approximately 85,000 clones; approximately 80% of these occur just once. Of the sample, 14% to 15% is held by the ten largest clones. The source material was peripheral blood, sampled from a patient treated with radiotherapy plus ipilimumab. The receptors come from a human donor with non-small cell lung cancer that progressed on radiotherapy plus ipilimumab.

The chain employs TRBV30 and TRBJ2-5, with 10 positions matching TRBD1. The ends lost 2 bases at V and 2 bases at J; junction bases unmatched: 5. The CDR3 spans 15 residues. Per the germline V gene, CDR1 is GTSNPN and CDR2 is SVGIG (reference sequence). The CDR3 loop is CAWSTGQGTQETQYF. The CDR3 DNA reads as TGTGCCTGGAGTACGGGACAGGGGACTCAAGAGACCCAGTACTTC. Based on the CDR3 plus reference TRBV30 and TRBJ2-5, the full variable domain is SQTIHQWPATLVQPVGSPLSLECTVEGTSNPNLYWYRQAAGRGLQLLFYSVGIGQISSEVPQNLSASRPQDRQFILSSKKLLLSDSGFYLCAWSTGQGTQETQYFGPGTRLLVL.

The chain employs TRBV5-1 and TRBJ1-4; D unclear. Trimming took 2 bases from V and 0 from J, leaving 5 bases between them. Per the germline V gene, CDR1 is SGHRS and CDR2 is YFSETQ. The CDR3 sequence is 14 residues long. CDR3 amino acids: CASSFGATNEKLFF. CDR3 nucleotide sequence: TGCGCCAGCAGCTTCGGGGCAACTAATGAAAAACTGTTTTTT. The whole variable domain, remainder taken from reference TRBV5-1 and TRBJ1-4, is KAGVTQTPRYLIKTRGQQVTLSCSPISGHRSVSWYQQTPGQGLQFLFEYFSETQRNKGNFPGRFSGRQFSNSRSEMNVSTLELGDSALYLCASSFGATNEKLFFGSGTQLSVL.

This clone appeared a single time. The CDR3 sequence: CASTDPAKSKVYGYTF. The CDR3 DNA is TGTGCCAGCACCGACCCCGCCAAATCGAAGGTCTATGGCTACACCTTC. The chain recombines TRBV28 with TRBJ1-2; D is uncertain. Germline CDR1 and CDR2: MDHEN and SYDVKM. Between the trimmed V and J ends, which lost 7 bases and 4 bases, there was a span of 22 bases. The CDR3 length is 16 residues.

The V call is TRBV7-9, the J call TRBJ1-5; no definite D call. Trimming shortened V by 1 base and J by 1 base, and 11 bases separated the two germline ends. There are 16 residues in the CDR3. Germline V CDR1 and CDR2: SEHNR, FQNEAQ (reference sequence). CDR3 amino acids: CASSLEGTLSNQPQHF. CDR3 nucleotide sequence: TGTGCCAGCAGCTTAGAGGGAACACTAAGCAATCAGCCCCAGCATTTT.

The chain links TRBV5-1 to TRBJ2-7, with unresolved D. CDR1 is SGHRS and CDR2 is YFSETQ in the germline V gene. The CDR3 length is 13 residues. Trimming removed 4 bases from V and 5 bases from J, with 13 bases in between. The CDR3 nucleotides read TGCGCCAGCAGCGAACAGAGGTGGGACGAGCAGTACTTC. This gives the protein CASSEQRWDEQYF.

The chain carries TRBV7-9 and TRBJ1-6; 9 bases are a match to TRBD1. This CDR3 contains 16 residues. Germline trimming cut 5 bases from V and 4 bases from J; bases unmatched to any gene: 6. Per germline, CDR1 SEHNR and CDR2 FQNEAQ (reference sequence). This CDR3 is CASSSRTGAYNSPLHF. The CDR3 DNA follows: TGTGCCAGCAGCAGCAGGACAGGGGCTTATAATTCACCCCTCCACTTT.

V gene TRBV6-5 combines with J gene TRBJ2-5; possibly TRBD1 for D (6 bases). CDR3 length: 14 amino acids. Per germline, CDR1 MNHEY and CDR2 SVGAGI. V was clipped by 6 bases and J by 2 bases, with 13 bases between them. For the CDR3, the DNA is TGTGCCAGCAGAGACCTTGACAGGCAAGAGACCCAGTACTTC. It translates to CASRDLDRQETQYF.

The chain recombines TRBV19 with TRBJ1-6; possible D gene TRBD1, 6 bases. In germline, CDR1 is LNHDA, CDR2 SQIVND (reference sequence). The CDR3 extends over 17 amino acids. Trimming took 4 bases from V and 6 from J, leaving 19 bases between them. DNA of the CDR3: TGTGCCAGTAGTAAGCAGGGACAAATTTTCGGTAATTCACCCCTCCACTTT. Translating it yields CASSKQGQIFGNSPLHF.

V gene TRBV5-1 combines with J gene TRBJ2-2; 7 nucleotides align to TRBD1. This CDR3 region has 17 residues. Germline V gives CDR1 SGHRS, CDR2 YFSETQ. V lost 2 bases, J lost 1 base, and 8 bases stayed unmatched. DNA for the CDR3: TGCGCCAGCAGCTTCACGGGACAGAGTGTGAACACCGGGGAGCTGTTTTTT. Translation gives CASSFTGQSVNTGELFF.

This clone was detected once. At one boundary the junction diverges from the germline segment, which might be a read error. The sample has other DNA sequences that encode this CDR3 too. The rearrangement links TRBV18 to TRBJ2-3, with TRBD2 identical over 10 bases. Germline CDR1 is KGHSH and CDR2 is LQKENI. The CDR3 contains 15 residues. CDR3 nucleotide sequence: TGTGCCAGCTCGGCTAGCGGGGGATCCACAGATACGCAGTACTTT. As protein: CASSASGGSTDTQYF.

The DNA for the CDR3 is TGTGCCAGCGGGGGACAGGAGAGGGGCGAGCAGTACTTC. Translation gives CASGGQERGEQYF. The chain links TRBV6-6 to TRBJ2-7, with 8 bases identical to TRBD1. The CDR3 has 13 amino acids. The V gene's germline CDR1 is MNHNY and CDR2 SVGAGI (reference sequence). V was pared by 8 bases and J by 6 bases, with 9 bases of the junction left unmatched.

This clone was observed a single time. V is TRBV27 and J is TRBJ1-5, with a possible D match to TRBD1 (6 bases). The CDR3 is 15 residues long. CDR1 and CDR2 (germline): MNHEY, SMNVEV (reference sequence). With 6 bases removed from V and 1 base from J, the gap between germline ends came to 13 bases. CDR3 in DNA: TGTGCCAGCAGGCCCGGGACACTCAGCAATCAGCCCCAGCATTTT. Its translation: CASRPGTLSNQPQHF.

The gene calls are TRBV28 and TRBJ1-5; D might be TRBD1 (6 bases). The V end lost 5 bases, the J end lost 3 bases, and 14 bases lay between the germline ends. The CDR3 spans 15 residues. Germline CDR1 is MDHEN and CDR2 is SYDVKM. The DNA for the CDR3 is TGTGCCAGCAGTCCCGACAGGAGTTACAATCAGCCCCAGCATTTT. Its translation is CASSPDRSYNQPQHF.

The chain recombines TRBV5-6 with TRBJ1-6; no definite D call. The germline V gene encodes CDR1 SGHDT and CDR2 YYEEEE. CDR3 length: 12 amino acids. Deletions cut 0 bases from V and 9 bases from J, with 4 bases between. CDR3 nucleotides: TGTGCCAGCAGCTTGGGGGTTTCACCCCTCCACTTT. Translation gives CASSLGVSPLHF.